The clone carrying this TCR beta chain was counted once. The data originate from a study of blood T cell repertoires in COVID-19. Germline CDR1 DFQATT, CDR2 SNEGSKA (reference sequence). V shed 5 bases and J shed 0 bases, with 4 bases lying between them. The CDR3 sequence is 11 residues long. Sequencing used immunoSEQ multiplex PCR; TCRdb keeps in-frame clones, though not all of them. Altogether under 300,000 clones are present, about 90% being singletons, with the ten largest covering 3% to 4.5%. The TCR comes from a middle-aged woman with acute or convalescent COVID-19. Input material: peripheral blood. J is TRBJ2-5 and V is TRBV20-1; D unresolved. The DNA for the CDR3 is TGCAGTGCTGCAGACCAAGAGACCCAGTACTTC. Amino acid sequence: CSAADQETQYF.